The 16 T cell receptor beta chains reported below all come from one sample, sequenced in a study of control samples from healthy donors and cancer patients. Profiling relied on immunoSEQ multiplex PCR, and the TCRdb table lists in-frame clones only, not all of them. The sample lists roughly 92,000 clones; 85% to 90% were seen once. The sequencing sample was made of blood. The receptors were sampled from a woman between 55 and 75 years old in good health.

The rearrangement joins TRBV6-5 to TRBJ1-4; D ambiguous. V was pared by 0 bases and J by 7 bases, with 6 bases between. Germline V gene sequence: CDR1 MNHEY, CDR2 SVGAGI. The CDR3 sequence is 13 residues long. CDR3 residues: CASSYSFAEKLFF. The CDR3 bases are TGTGCCAGCAGTTACTCCTTTGCTGAAAAACTGTTTTTT.

In regard to this clone: The junction does not match germline at one end; this may be a read error. This chain connects TRBV15 to TRBJ1-2; TRBD1 is a possible D gene (6 bases). This CDR3 contains 16 residues. Germline V lookup: CDR1 LNHNV, CDR2 YYDKDF (reference sequence). The CDR3 DNA reads as TGTACCACCAGCAGAGAGGGCGGGGGCGCAATATATGGCTACACCTTC. It translates to CTTSREGGGAIYGYTF. Full variable domain (remainder filled in from reference TRBV15 and TRBJ1-2): DAMVIQNPRYQVTQFGKPVTLSCSQTLNHNVMYWYQQKSSQAPKLLFHYYDKDFNNEADTPDNFQSRRPNTSFCFLDIRSPGLGDTAMYLCTTSREGGGAIYGYTFGSGTRLTVV.

This chain links TRBV2 with TRBJ1-2, with 7 positions matching TRBD1. CDR3 length: 14 residues. Trimming at V came to 4 bases and at J to 5 bases, leaving 7 bases not matched to a gene. Germline-derived CDR1 and CDR2 are SNHLY and FYNNEI. The CDR3 here is CASSARGTPYGYTF. The CDR3 DNA is TGTGCCAGCAGTGCCAGGGGGACACCGTATGGCTACACCTTC. Based on the CDR3 plus reference TRBV2 and TRBJ1-2, the full variable domain is EPEVTQTPSHQVTQMGQEVILRCVPISNHLYFYWYRQILGQKVEFLVSFYNNEISEKSEIFDDQFSVERPDGSNFTLKIRSTKLEDSAMYFCASSARGTPYGYTFGSGTRLTVV.

The chain combines TRBV24-1 with TRBJ2-7, with 8 bases fitting TRBD2. Trimming cost V 7 bases and J 2 bases; bases outside gene matches: 12. Germline assignment: CDR1 KGHDR and CDR2 SFDVKD. CDR3 length: 16 residues. As DNA, the CDR3 is TGTGCCACCAGGAGAGACGGACTAGCTGTCACCTACGAGCAGTACTTC. This translates into CATRRDGLAVTYEQYF.

The chain links TRBV4-3 to TRBJ1-4; D is ambiguous. V dropped 0 bases and J dropped 4 bases, with 9 bases sitting between them. Germline loops: CDR1 LGHNA, CDR2 YSLEER. The CDR3 loop spans 15 amino acids. DNA of the CDR3: TGCGCCAGCAGCCAAGATTGGCGGAGTAATGAAAAACTGTTTTTT. It codes for CASSQDWRSNEKLFF.

The rearrangement uses TRBV7-3 and TRBJ2-3; no definite D call. The CDR3 length is 13 residues. The germline gives CDR1 SGHTA, CDR2 FQGTGA. The V gene lost 4 bases and the J gene lost 2 bases, with 7 bases spanning the gap. The CDR3, as DNA: TGTGCCAGCAGCTCCCCTTACACAGATACGCAGTATTTT. Its protein product is CASSSPYTDTQYF.

This clone occurred a few times. The J gene is TRBJ1-1, the V gene TRBV9; D remains ambiguous. Germline V CDR1 and CDR2: SGDLS, YYNGEE. The CDR3 consists of 14 residues. Trimming cost V 0 bases and J 5 bases, with 11 bases left between them. In nucleotides, the CDR3 is TGTGCCAGCAGCGTAGATGGGTTCGGGACTGAAGCTTTCTTT. Protein product: CASSVDGFGTEAFF. Filled out from reference TRBV9 and TRBJ1-1, the complete variable domain reads DSGVTQTPKHLITATGQRVTLRCSPRSGDLSVYWYQQSLDQGLQFLIQYYNGEERAKGNILERFSAQQFPDLHSELNLSSLELGDSALYFCASSVDGFGTEAFFGQGTRLTVV.

J is TRBJ2-1 and V is TRBV29-1; 7 nucleotides agree with TRBD2. CDR1 SQVTM and CDR2 ANQGSEA come from the germline V gene. The CDR3 runs 15 residues. The V segment lost 7 bases and the J segment 3 bases; nucleotides outside the gene matches: 12. In nucleotides, the CDR3 is TGCAGCGGAACACTAGCGAGGAAGGTCTACAATGAGCAGTTCTTC. The encoded protein is CSGTLARKVYNEQFF.

The chain employs TRBV6-6 and TRBJ1-2, with 8 bases lining up with TRBD1. The CDR3 runs to 16 residues. Germline loops: CDR1 MNHNY, CDR2 SVGAGI (reference sequence). V was pared by 2 bases and J by 4 bases, with 9 bases of the junction left unmatched. CDR3 in amino acids: CASSYRQGAGGYGYTF. The DNA for the CDR3 is TGTGCCAGCAGTTACAGGCAGGGGGCAGGGGGCTATGGCTACACCTTC.

The gene calls are TRBV7-2 and TRBJ1-2; D remains unclear. Trimming stripped 5 bases from V and 6 bases from J, with 16 bases between. CDR3 size: 14 residues. The germline V gene encodes CDR1 SGHTA and CDR2 FQGNSA. CDR3 DNA sequence: TGTGCCAGCAGCGCTGATATGGGAAGTAATGGCTACACCTTC. The encoded protein is CASSADMGSNGYTF.

The CDR3 nucleotides are TGTGCCAGCAGTTACGCCCGACAGGGAGAAGGGCAGTACTTC. Amino acids: CASSYARQGEGQYF. This sequence joins TRBV2 and TRBJ2-7; 7 bases agree with TRBD1. V lost 5 bases to trimming and J lost 9 bases; unmatched junction nucleotides: 13. CDR1 SNHLY and CDR2 FYNNEI come from the germline V gene. The CDR3 has 14 amino acids.

The rearrangement links TRBV11-3 to TRBJ2-1; 7 nucleotides agree with TRBD1. The CDR3 loop spans 16 amino acids. V shed 5 bases, J shed 8 bases, and the junction held 15 bases outside the gene matches. Germline V gives CDR1 SGHNT, CDR2 YENEEA. In DNA, the CDR3 is TGTGCCAGCAGCCCCCAGGGACAGACTAAAATCCATGAGCAGTTCTTC. Its protein is CASSPQGQTKIHEQFF.

V gene TRBV7-3 combines with J gene TRBJ2-7; unclear D gene. The CDR3 covers 13 residues. V was clipped by 2 bases and J by 0 bases, with 5 bases between them. The germline V gene encodes CDR1 SGHTA and CDR2 FQGTGA. DNA of the CDR3: TGTGCCAGCAGCTTAGACCACTCCTACGAGCAGTACTTC. It codes for CASSLDHSYEQYF.

V gene TRBV14 combines with J gene TRBJ2-1; D may be TRBD1 (6 bases). Germline CDR1 reads SGHDN; CDR2 reads FVKESK. This CDR3 contains 12 residues. The germline V and J ends were trimmed by 0 bases and 12 bases, with 9 bases remaining between them. The chain's CDR3 is CASSQDSRGQFF. In DNA, the CDR3 is TGTGCCAGCAGCCAAGATTCCAGGGGGCAGTTCTTC.

The chain couples TRBV9 to TRBJ2-1; maybe TRBD1 (5 bases). The CDR3 contains 15 residues. Trimming pared 2 bases from V and 12 bases from J, leaving 21 bases between. CDR1 SGDLS and CDR2 YYNGEE come from the germline V gene. The CDR3 coding sequence is TGTGCCAGCAGCGTCGCCCCGGGCGAGAAAGGGGTGCAGTTCTTC. It specifies CASSVAPGEKGVQFF.

This chain connects TRBV11-2 to TRBJ1-2; D is undetermined. The CDR3 loop spans 15 amino acids. Trimming cost V 3 bases and J 8 bases, with 19 bases left between them. Germline loops: CDR1 SGHAT, CDR2 FQNNGV. The CDR3 region is CASSLEGTISRGYTF. The CDR3 nucleotides are TGTGCCAGCAGCTTGGAGGGTACCATCTCGCGGGGCTACACCTTC.